The clone carrying this T cell receptor beta chain has a count of ten or more. No antigen is known for it. This CDR3 spans 16 amino acids. Trimming pared 0 bases from V and 2 bases from J, leaving 14 bases between. In germline, CDR1 is SGHNT, CDR2 YYREEE (reference sequence). Time point described: longitudinal time-point 2. PBMCs numbering 2 million and stored at -80 C yielded the unsorted libraries. A 10-nucleotide random UMI tagged transcripts in template-switch 5'RACE cDNA synthesis. Every sequencing run generated in excess of 170 million TCR-beta sequences. These sequences covered 15-18 subjects. TCRdb fed the 5' RACE reads into MiXCR, producing one record per CDR3 protein. The repertoire holds roughly 60,000 distinct CDR3 sequences, with less than 10% as singletons. The sample originates from a study of neurological immune-mediated disorders. Study observations and caveats: CDR3 amino acid sequences of expanded clones were not shared across subjects, a result suggesting private repertoires in all groups.

The sequenced material came from PBMCs. The V call is TRBV5-4, the J call TRBJ2-5; TRBD2 might be the D (5 bases). The source of this sequence is a man aged 25-45 years in good health. CDR3 nucleotides: TGTGCCAGCAGCTTGGCTACTAGTGGGAATCAAGAGACCCAGTACTTC. Protein: CASSLATSGNQETQYF.